This TCR beta chain derives from a study of blood T cell repertoires in COVID-19. As for the study in general: The United States, Italy and Spain supplied acute and convalescent COVID-19 samples.

The V gene end was trimmed by 6 bases and the J gene end by 4 bases; junction bases not matched to a gene: 11. This CDR3 is 16 amino acids long. Germline CDR1 reads SQVTM; CDR2 reads ANQGSEA. Libraries were prepared by immunoSEQ multiplex PCR; TCRdb keeps only in-frame clonotypes and omits some of them. The data show about 370,000 clones, 85% to 90% seen once. The TCR sequence derives from a man younger than 35 who had recovered from COVID-19. The chain is built from TRBV29-1 and TRBJ2-6, with TRBD1 identical over 8 bases. Material for sequencing was PBMCs or T cells enriched from blood (not recorded which). CDR3 loop: CSVGTGPLTGANVLTF. The CDR3 DNA reads TGCAGCGTCGGGACAGGACCTCTGACCGGGGCCAACGTCCTGACTTTC.